Following are 20 T cell receptor beta chains from one sample sequenced in a study of regulatory T cells in long-lasting Graves disease. The time point here: newly diagnosed GD, antithyroid drugs for less than 3 months. Scientists built the TCR library using RNA that was extracted from PBMCs. With iRepertoire HTBI primers and Arm-PCR of CDR3 regions, TCR beta libraries were built. From the multiplex PCR reads, TCRdb called clonotypes with MiXCR, one entry per CDR3 protein. This table holds 500,000 or so distinct CDR3 sequences, around 16% found once. The same sample was also studied in work on T cells in Graves' hyperthyroidism and ophthalmopathy.

The source was peripheral blood mononuclear cells (PBMCs), collected at new diagnosis, from a patient treated with antithyroid drugs. Receptors were obtained from a man aged 40-49 years with Graves disease.

There are a few counts of this clonotype. The chain joins TRBV27 to TRBJ2-6; 8 bases map to TRBD1. The CDR3 length is 18 residues. V lost 5 bases, J lost 0 bases, and 9 bases stayed unmatched. Per germline, CDR1 MNHEY and CDR2 SMNVEV (reference sequence). This CDR3 reads CASSTRTGPISGANVLTF. CDR3 in DNA: TGTGCCAGCAGTACCCGGACAGGGCCGATCTCTGGGGCCAACGTCCTGACTTTC.

V gene TRBV3-1 combines with J gene TRBJ2-5; D may be TRBD1 or TRBD2 (5 bases each). This CDR3 spans 15 amino acids. Germline CDR1 is LGHDT and CDR2 is YNNKEL (reference sequence). Trimming removed 0 bases at V and 5 bases at J, with 13 bases between. CDR3 protein: CASSQDNRDLETQYF. For the CDR3, the DNA is TGTGCCAGCAGCCAAGATAACCGGGACCTGGAGACCCAGTACTTC.

Worth noting for this clonotype: Just one base apart from a much larger clone, this may be a read error. This rearrangement joins TRBV7-3 to TRBJ2-5; 9 bases are a match to TRBD1. The CDR3 is made up of 14 amino acids. Germline V gene sequence: CDR1 SGHTA, CDR2 FQGTGA. The CDR3 sequence: CASSPTGGEETQHF. CDR3 nucleotides: TGTGCCAGCAGCCCTACAGGGGGCGAAGAGACCCAGCACTTC.

The chain employs TRBV6-2 or TRBV6-3 and TRBJ1-5; 7 bases match TRBD1. The V gene end was trimmed by 6 bases and the J gene end by 6 bases; junction bases not matched to a gene: 8. The length of the CDR3 is 14 residues. CDR1 is MNHEY, CDR2 SVGEGT, per germline. This chain's CDR3 is CASSSGQAPQPQHF. CDR3 bases: TGTGCCAGCAGCTCCGGACAGGCCCCTCAGCCCCAGCATTTT.

This clonotype was detected many times. The genes are TRBV19 and TRBJ2-3; the match to TRBD2 covers 7 bases. Germline CDR1 is LNHDA and CDR2 is SQIVND (reference sequence). The CDR3 has 12 amino acids. With 6 bases clipped from V and 8 bases from J, the junction kept 5 bases outside the gene matches. In DNA, the CDR3 is TGTGCCAGTAGCTTCCCGGGGGGTACGCAGTATTTT. Its translation: CASSFPGGTQYF.

Many counts were recorded for this clonotype. The chain links TRBV7-6 to TRBJ2-7, with 10 bases matching TRBD2. The CDR3 runs to 14 residues. CDR1 is SGHVS, CDR2 FNYEAQ, per germline. V was pared by 5 bases and J by 2 bases, with 3 bases of the junction left unmatched. CDR3 bases: TGTGCCAGCAGCCAAAGCGGGAGGGCCTACGAGCAGTACTTC. Encoded protein: CASSQSGRAYEQYF.

The table lists this clonotype with many counts. This rearrangement joins TRBV3-1 to TRBJ2-3; 8 nucleotides align to TRBD2. After removal of 4 bases from V and 7 bases from J, the junction contained 13 bases not matched to a gene. Germline CDR1 and CDR2: LGHDT and YNNKEL (reference sequence). The length of the CDR3 is 16 residues. CDR3 protein: CASSPTGSGSQNTQYF. Here the CDR3 DNA reads TGTGCCAGCAGCCCGACCGGCAGCGGGAGCCAAAATACGCAGTATTTT.

Details on this clonotype: A read error may produce the germline difference seen at one junction end. The V and J genes are TRBV4-1 and TRBJ2-7; D may correspond to TRBD1 or TRBD2 (5 bases each). Germline values: CDR1 MGHRA, CDR2 YSYEKL. The CDR3 consists of 12 residues. CDR3 sequence reads: CASSHPEGEQYF. The CDR3 bases are TGTGCCAGCAGCCACCCTGAGGGGGAGCAGTACTTC.

This clonotype was found many times. The chain is built from TRBV20-1 and TRBJ2-7, with 8 bases aligning to TRBD2. The CDR3 is made up of 14 amino acids. Trimming took 1 base from V and 6 from J; bases not matched to a gene: 8. CDR1 and CDR2 from the germline V gene are DFQATT and SNEGSKA (reference sequence). This CDR3 reads CSARAGAGVGEQYF. Here the CDR3 DNA reads TGCAGTGCTAGAGCCGGAGCGGGAGTTGGCGAGCAGTACTTC.

CDR3 nucleotides: TGTGCCAGCAGCTCCCAGTTAAATACGCAGTATTTT. Translating gives CASSSQLNTQYF. This rearrangement joins TRBV7-9 to TRBJ2-3; D remains unclear. Trimming cost V 4 bases and J 7 bases, with 9 bases left between them. The CDR3 covers 12 residues. CDR1 and CDR2 (germline): SEHNR, FQNEAQ (reference sequence).

The chain couples TRBV5-1 to TRBJ2-2, with TRBD1 matching over 10 bases. V dropped 3 bases and J dropped 0; count of bases not matched to a gene: 2. Germline V gene sequence: CDR1 SGHRS, CDR2 YFSETQ. The CDR3 length is 16 residues. Written as DNA, the CDR3 is TGCGCCAGCAGCTCCGGGACAGGGGCGAACACCGGGGAGCTGTTTTTT. This encodes CASSSGTGANTGELFF. Complete variable domain (other parts from reference TRBV5-1 and TRBJ2-2): KAGVTQTPRYLIKTRGQQVTLSCSPISGHRSVSWYQQTPGQGLQFLFEYFSETQRNKGNFPGRFSGRQFSNSRSEMNVSTLELGDSALYLCASSSGTGANTGELFFGEGSRLTVL.

This chain links TRBV18 with TRBJ2-5; 8 nucleotides match TRBD2. This CDR3 is 15 amino acids long. The V segment lost 4 bases and the J segment 4 bases; nucleotides outside the gene matches: 8. Germline-derived CDR1 and CDR2 are KGHSH and LQKENI. CDR3 sequence reads: CASSRGSGSVETQYF. The CDR3 coding sequence is TGTGCCAGCTCACGTGGGAGCGGGAGTGTAGAGACCCAGTACTTC.

This clonotype appeared many times. The chain employs TRBV27 and TRBJ1-1, with 7 bases aligning to TRBD1. Germline assignment: CDR1 MNHEY and CDR2 SMNVEV (reference sequence). The CDR3 loop spans 17 amino acids. Losses at the gene ends were 0 bases for V and 6 bases for J; bases not matched to a gene: 13. The CDR3 nucleotides read TGTGCCAGCAGTTTATCCCCTTCAAGACAGGGAGTCCCTGAAGCTTTCTTT. As protein: CASSLSPSRQGVPEAFF.

This clonotype was seen repeatedly, ten times or more. This sequence joins TRBV4-1 and TRBJ2-7; tentatively, D is TRBD2 (5 bases). The CDR3 totals 14 residues. The V and J ends lost 4 bases and 2 bases respectively, with 12 bases between them. The germline gives CDR1 MGHRA, CDR2 YSYEKL. CDR3 loop: CASSPFSGTYEQYF. The CDR3 DNA follows: TGCGCCAGCAGCCCCTTCAGCGGTACCTACGAGCAGTACTTC.

Many counts were recorded for this clonotype. J is TRBJ2-2 and V is TRBV30; 10 bases line up with TRBD2. The CDR3 has 14 residues. With 3 bases clipped from V and 7 bases from J, the junction kept 5 bases outside the gene matches. CDR1 is GTSNPN, CDR2 SVGIG, per germline (reference sequence). The CDR3 nucleotides are TGTGCCTGGAGCGATACTAGCGGGATCGGGGAGCTGTTTTTT. It yields the protein CAWSDTSGIGELFF.

This clonotype was recorded a few times. Mismatch with germline at one junction end may stem from a read error. This chain connects TRBV13 to TRBJ2-7, with 9 nucleotides matching TRBD2. Germline-derived CDR1 and CDR2 are PRHDT and FYEKMQ (reference sequence). This CDR3 is built from 18 residues. For the CDR3, the DNA is TGTACCAGCAGCCCCCCCCCCCCCCTAGCGGGAAAGGGCTACGAGCAGTACTTC. Translated: CTSSPPPPLAGKGYEQYF.

The V and J genes are TRBV7-2 and TRBJ2-1; 8 bases are shared with TRBD2. The V gene end was trimmed by 3 bases and the J gene end by 8 bases; junction bases not matched to a gene: 9. The germline V gene has CDR1 SGHTA and CDR2 FQGNSA. The CDR3 extends over 15 amino acids. The CDR3 loop reads CASSFTGTSYHEQFF. For the CDR3, the DNA is TGTGCCAGCAGCTTTACCGGGACTAGTTATCATGAGCAGTTCTTC.

This chain uses TRBV6-5 with TRBJ1-1, with TRBD1 as a possible D gene (6 bases). Germline V gene lookup returns CDR1 MNHEY and CDR2 SVGAGI. This CDR3 is built from 13 residues. V was cut by 2 bases and J by 7 bases, with 11 bases left in between. The CDR3 loop is CASSYGTSYEAFF. Written as DNA, the CDR3 is TGTGCCAGCAGTTACGGGACAAGTTATGAAGCTTTCTTT.

This clonotype has a handful of counts. The chain has TRBV20-1 and TRBJ2-7; the D is unclear. CDR1 DFQATT and CDR2 SNEGSKA come from the germline V gene (reference sequence). The V gene lost 2 bases and the J gene lost 3 bases, with 11 bases spanning the gap. CDR3 length: 13 amino acids. Here the CDR3 reads CSARKRLSYEQYF. The CDR3, as DNA: TGCAGTGCTAGAAAGCGCCTTAGCTACGAGCAGTACTTC.

V and J are TRBV7-9 and TRBJ2-7; 7 bases agree with TRBD1. V was pared by 5 bases and J by 2 bases, with 3 bases of the junction left unmatched. Per the germline V gene, CDR1 is SEHNR and CDR2 is FQNEAQ (reference sequence). The CDR3 spans 13 residues. Here the CDR3 reads CASSTDRPYEQYF. CDR3 in DNA: TGTGCCAGCAGCACGGACAGGCCCTACGAGCAGTACTTC. The full variable domain, rest sourced from reference TRBV7-9 and TRBJ2-7, is DTGVSQNPRHKITKRGQNVTFRCDPISEHNRLYWYRQTLGQGPEFLTYFQNEAQLEKSRLLSDRFSAERPKGSFSTLEIQRTEQGDSAMYLCASSTDRPYEQYFGPGTRLTVT.